These 29 T cell receptor beta chains share one sample of origin, sequenced in a study of long-term antiretroviral therapy in people with HIV. Sequencing used immunoSEQ v3.0 at survey level. Assay used: immunoSEQ multiplex PCR; TCRdb lists only in-frame clones, some missing. Altogether about 20,000 clones are present, around four fifths being singletons, with the ten largest covering approximately 13%. The specimen was unsorted PBMCs, collected 0.3 years after starting antiretroviral therapy. Source of these receptors: a woman aged 45-60 years with HIV.

V gene TRBV13 combines with J gene TRBJ1-1, with a possible D match to TRBD1 (5 bases). Trimming took off 4 bases at V and 6 bases at J, with 12 bases between the two ends. Germline V lookup: CDR1 PRHDT, CDR2 FYEKMQ (reference sequence). The CDR3 spans 13 residues. In DNA, the CDR3 is TGTGCCAGCAGCTCCATTCGGGGGGCTGAAGCTTTCTTT. Protein: CASSSIRGAEAFF.

V and J are TRBV4-1 and TRBJ2-2, with D possibly matching TRBD1 (6 bases). The V and J ends lost 0 bases and 6 bases respectively, with 11 bases between them. The CDR3 runs 15 residues. CDR1 MGHRA and CDR2 YSYEKL come from the germline V gene. DNA for the CDR3: TGCGCCAGCAGCCAAGAGCAGGGGCAGCCCGGGGAGCTGTTTTTT. Translated: CASSQEQGQPGELFF.

The CDR3 coding sequence is TGCAGCGTTGGACAGGGGGCGTACGAGCAGTACTTC. It specifies CSVGQGAYEQYF. This chain joins TRBV29-1 and TRBJ2-7, with 10 bases lining up with TRBD1. CDR1 is SQVTM, CDR2 ANQGSEA, per germline. This CDR3 region has 12 residues. V lost 4 bases to trimming and J lost 4 bases; unmatched junction nucleotides: 1.

This rearrangement joins TRBV5-6 to TRBJ1-5; D remains unclear. Deletions cut 0 bases from V and 11 bases from J, with 12 bases between. This CDR3 spans 13 amino acids. Per the germline V gene, CDR1 is SGHDT and CDR2 is YYEEEE. CDR3 bases: TGTGCCAGCAGCTTGGGGTCGGGGTCGTCCCAGCATTTT. Protein: CASSLGSGSSQHF.

This rearrangement joins TRBV6-1 to TRBJ1-3, with 8 bases lining up with TRBD1. With 5 bases clipped from V and 1 base from J, the junction kept 4 bases outside the gene matches. Germline-derived CDR1 and CDR2 are MNHNS and SASEGT. The CDR3 covers 15 residues. This CDR3 is CASSKWTGSGNTIYF. The CDR3 DNA follows: TGTGCCAGCAGTAAATGGACAGGGTCTGGAAACACCATATATTTT.

The V call is TRBV29-1, the J call TRBJ1-1; D gene uncertain. The V end lost 6 bases, the J end lost 4 bases, and 12 bases lay between the germline ends. CDR1 SQVTM and CDR2 ANQGSEA come from the germline V gene. CDR3 length: 12 amino acids. CDR3 nucleotides: TGCAGCGTATCGAGGGCCCTCACTGAAGCTTTCTTT. Its protein product is CSVSRALTEAFF.

This clone was seen only a few times. This chain uses TRBV2 with TRBJ2-7, with D perhaps matching TRBD1 (5 bases). This CDR3 is built from 11 residues. V lost 8 bases to trimming and J lost 3 bases, with 8 bases between them. Germline values: CDR1 SNHLY, CDR2 FYNNEI. CDR3 sequence (DNA): TGTGCCAGCGGGGCCGGCTACGAGCAGTACTTC. Translated: CASGAGYEQYF.

V usage is TRBV2 and J usage is TRBJ2-1, with 9 bases lining up with TRBD1. The germline V gene has CDR1 SNHLY and CDR2 FYNNEI. This CDR3 has 17 amino acids. V dropped 2 bases and J dropped 5; count of bases not matched to a gene: 10. The CDR3, as DNA: TGTGCCAGCAGTGAATTATTTCGGGACAGGGCCCACAATGAGCAGTTCTTC. Protein: CASSELFRDRAHNEQFF.

The V gene is TRBV19, the J gene TRBJ2-1, with 8 bases that match TRBD1. Germline trimming cut 5 bases from V and 5 bases from J; bases unmatched to any gene: 5. Germline V CDR1 and CDR2: LNHDA, SQIVND (reference sequence). The CDR3 runs 14 residues. This CDR3 reads CASSVRDRNNEQFF. The CDR3 coding sequence is TGTGCCAGTAGTGTCCGGGACAGGAACAATGAGCAGTTCTTC. The full variable domain, its missing parts supplied by reference TRBV19 and TRBJ2-1, is DGGITQSPKYLFRKEGQNVTLSCEQNLNHDAMYWYRQDPGQGLRLIYYSQIVNDFQKGDIAEGYSVSREKKESFPLTVTSAQKNPTAFYLCASSVRDRNNEQFFGPGTRLTVL.

The chain couples TRBV4-1 to TRBJ2-2, with TRBD1 as a possible D gene (5 bases). V lost 1 base, J lost 2 bases, and 14 bases lay in between. CDR1 MGHRA and CDR2 YSYEKL come from the germline V gene. The CDR3 is 17 amino acids. This CDR3 reads CASSQVSWTHNTGELFF. In DNA form, the CDR3 reads TGCGCCAGCAGCCAAGTAAGTTGGACACATAACACCGGGGAGCTGTTTTTT.

This clone was detected only once. J is TRBJ2-3 and V is TRBV27; 9 nucleotides line up with TRBD1. The CDR3 contains 15 residues. V was pared by 2 bases and J by 2 bases, with 2 bases of the junction left unmatched. Germline-derived CDR1 and CDR2 are MNHEY and SMNVEV (reference sequence). The CDR3 spells CASSLRDRDTDTQYF. The CDR3, as DNA: TGTGCCAGCAGTTTAAGGGACAGGGACACAGATACGCAGTATTTT.

V and J are TRBV6-5 and TRBJ1-1; 7 bases agree with TRBD1. The junction had 3 bases not matched to a gene; V was cut back by 2 bases and J by 0 bases. This CDR3 is 15 amino acids long. The germline V gene has CDR1 MNHEY and CDR2 SVGAGI. Here the CDR3 reads CASSYDGTVNTEAFF. The CDR3 nucleotides read TGTGCCAGCAGTTACGACGGGACAGTGAACACTGAAGCTTTCTTT.

V and J are TRBV18 and TRBJ2-3; D is unclear. The V gene lost 3 bases and the J gene lost 6 bases, with 10 bases spanning the gap. The CDR3 is made up of 13 amino acids. Germline CDR1 reads KGHSH; CDR2 reads LQKENI. CDR3 residues: CASSPTQMDTQYF. CDR3 bases: TGTGCCAGCTCACCCACTCAAATGGATACGCAGTATTTT.

The J gene is TRBJ2-5, the V gene TRBV5-1; 11 positions agree with TRBD2. The V gene end was trimmed by 10 bases and the J gene end by 4 bases; junction bases not matched to a gene: 12. CDR1 is SGHRS, CDR2 YFSETQ, per germline. The CDR3 contains 15 residues. CDR3 sequence (DNA): TGCGCCCCCGGCGCGGGACTAGCGGAACCAGAGACCCAGTACTTC. Protein product: CAPGAGLAEPETQYF.

V gene TRBV5-1 combines with J gene TRBJ1-1; TRBD1 matches at 8 bases. This CDR3 is 13 amino acids long. CDR1 and CDR2 (germline): SGHRS, YFSETQ. V dropped 1 base and J dropped 7; count of bases not matched to a gene: 3. The CDR3 DNA follows: TGCGCCAGCAGCTTGTCACAGGGGGGTGAAGCTTTCTTT. It is translated as CASSLSQGGEAFF.

This clone showed up just a few times. CDR3 in amino acids: CASSPEGYSTDTQYF. The CDR3 nucleotides are TGTGCCAGCAGCCCGGAGGGGTATAGCACAGATACGCAGTATTTT. The rearrangement uses TRBV6-5 and TRBJ2-3; tentative D call: TRBD2 (6 bases). The CDR3 is 15 residues long. Trimming took off 6 bases at V and 0 bases at J, with 13 bases between the two ends. Germline V CDR1 and CDR2: MNHEY, SVGAGI.

This clone was detected once. DNA of the CDR3: TGTGCCAGCAGCCCCTTCGGGACAGTCAGCTCCTATAATTCACCCCTCCACTTT. This sequence encodes CASSPFGTVSSYNSPLHF. This rearrangement joins TRBV7-9 to TRBJ1-6; 7 bases map to TRBD1. There are 18 residues in the CDR3. Germline loops: CDR1 SEHNR, CDR2 FQNEAQ (reference sequence). Trimming removed 5 bases from V and 0 bases from J; junction bases left unmatched: 10.

This rearrangement joins TRBV30 to TRBJ1-1; possibly TRBD1 for D (5 bases). The CDR3 runs 18 residues. Germline V CDR1 and CDR2: GTSNPN, SVGIG (reference sequence). Deletions cut 3 bases from V and 1 base from J, with 24 bases between. In DNA form, the CDR3 reads TGTGCCTGGAGCAATAATCTGGACAATCTCCGGGAGAACACTGAAGCTTTCTTT. Translated, it gives CAWSNNLDNLRENTEAFF.

This clone was seen a handful of times. V is TRBV4-2 and J is TRBJ1-6; D is undetermined. Germline loops: CDR1 LGHNA, CDR2 YNFKEQ. V lost 4 bases and J lost 8, with 15 bases in between. This CDR3 is 15 amino acids long. The CDR3: CASSRLRAGDSPLHF. CDR3 in DNA: TGTGCCAGCAGCCGGCTGAGGGCAGGAGATTCACCCCTCCACTTT.

The chain carries TRBV19 and TRBJ1-1, with a weak D call TRBD1 (5 bases). CDR3 length equals 14 residues. CDR1 and CDR2 (germline): LNHDA, SQIVND (reference sequence). Trimming removed 7 bases at V and 0 bases at J, with 12 bases between. In DNA, the CDR3 is TGTGCCAGTACCCCGACAGAGCTGAACACTGAAGCTTTCTTT. Translation: CASTPTELNTEAFF.

The V call is TRBV19, the J call TRBJ1-1; possibly TRBD1 for D (6 bases). The CDR3 loop spans 14 amino acids. V lost 7 bases, J lost 4 bases, and 16 bases lay in between. In germline, CDR1 is LNHDA, CDR2 SQIVND (reference sequence). The CDR3 loop is CASKLQGRVTEAFF. DNA of the CDR3: TGTGCCAGTAAGTTACAGGGTAGAGTCACTGAAGCTTTCTTT.

V and J are TRBV11-3 and TRBJ1-6; D might be TRBD1 (5 bases). Germline V lookup: CDR1 SGHNT, CDR2 YENEEA. This CDR3 comprises 15 residues. V was cut by 5 bases and J by 8 bases, with 16 bases left in between. The CDR3 DNA follows: TGTGCCAGCAGCCCCCGGGACCAAAGGGATTCACCCCTCCACTTT. Its translation: CASSPRDQRDSPLHF. Combining the CDR3 with reference TRBV11-3 and TRBJ1-6 gives the whole variable domain EAGVVQSPRYKIIEKKQPVAFWCNPISGHNTLYWYLQNLGQGPELLIRYENEEAVDDSQLPKDRFSAERLKGVDSTLKIQPAELGDSAVYLCASSPRDQRDSPLHFGNGTRLTVT.

This chain joins TRBV30 and TRBJ1-5; tentatively, D is TRBD1 (5 bases). The CDR3 has 13 residues. Germline V gene sequence: CDR1 GTSNPN, CDR2 SVGIG (reference sequence). Trimming took off 0 bases at V and 6 bases at J, with 9 bases between the two ends. CDR3 nucleotides: TGTGCCTGGAGTGTGGGGGGGGGTCAGCCCCAGCATTTT. Protein sequence: CAWSVGGGQPQHF.

This rearrangement joins TRBV18 to TRBJ2-7, with 7 bases lining up with TRBD1. The CDR3 loop spans 15 amino acids. V gave up 6 bases and J gave up 0 bases; unmatched junction bases: 8. CDR1 and CDR2 (germline): KGHSH, LQKENI. CDR3 DNA sequence: TGTGCCAGCTCTTTGACGACAGGGAGCTCCTACGAGCAGTACGTC. Residues: CASSLTTGSSYEQYV.

This clone was counted only a few times. The chain links TRBV19 to TRBJ1-1; D remains ambiguous. Germline CDR1 and CDR2: LNHDA and SQIVND (reference sequence). This CDR3 has 13 amino acids. The germline V and J ends were trimmed by 3 bases and 4 bases, with 9 bases remaining between them. CDR3 protein: CASSILGPTEAFF. The CDR3 DNA sequence: TGTGCCAGTAGTATCCTGGGTCCCACTGAAGCTTTCTTT.

The chain couples TRBV30 to TRBJ2-1; possibly TRBD2 for D (6 bases). CDR3 length: 13 residues. Trimming cost V 8 bases and J 0 bases, with 11 bases left between them. Germline V gene sequence: CDR1 GTSNPN, CDR2 SVGIG (reference sequence). This CDR3 reads CARGTLSYNEQFF. The CDR3, as DNA: TGTGCCCGGGGGACTCTCTCCTACAATGAGCAGTTCTTC.

V and J are TRBV30 and TRBJ2-5; TRBD2 matches at 10 bases. This CDR3 region has 15 residues. CDR1 GTSNPN and CDR2 SVGIG come from the germline V gene (reference sequence). After removal of 2 bases from V and 2 bases from J, the junction contained 5 bases not matched to a gene. CDR3: CAWSRLAGAQETQYF. CDR3 sequence (DNA): TGTGCCTGGAGTCGGCTAGCGGGGGCGCAAGAGACCCAGTACTTC.

J is TRBJ1-1 and V is TRBV5-5; D may be TRBD1 (5 bases). CDR3 size: 13 residues. Trimming stripped 4 bases from V and 4 bases from J, with 11 bases between. Germline CDR1 reads SGHKS; CDR2 reads YYEKEE (reference sequence). The CDR3 protein is CASSIQGPTEAFF. CDR3 sequence (DNA): TGTGCCAGCAGCATTCAGGGTCCCACTGAAGCTTTCTTT.

The genes are TRBV5-1 and TRBJ1-1; 7 nucleotides agree with TRBD1. CDR3 length: 17 residues. V was pared by 4 bases and J by 1 base, with 13 bases of the junction left unmatched. Looked up from germline, CDR1 is SGHRS and CDR2 is YFSETQ. The CDR3 protein is CASSLILGTAKNTEAFF. CDR3 in DNA: TGCGCCAGCAGCCTGATCTTAGGGACAGCCAAGAACACTGAAGCTTTCTTT.